Listed below are T cell receptor beta chains from one sample, sequenced in a study of T cells after yellow fever vaccination. TCRdb reprocessed the 5' RACE reads with MiXCR, giving one entry per CDR3 protein. The sample shows about 170,000 distinct CDR3 sequences, 11% of them seen only once. Source: CD8+ T cells sorted from PBMCs, taken 15 days after the yellow fever booster vaccination. These receptors were obtained from a man aged 18-30 years who received the YFV17D yellow fever vaccine. Each CDR3 is given with its conserved first and last residue. The D gene is left open where the match is weak.

j_gene,d_gene,v_gene,CDR3aa
TRBJ2-1,-,TRBV9,CASSASAREQFF
TRBJ2-1,TRBD2,TRBV4-1,CASSLRSGGTYNEQFF
TRBJ2-5,-,TRBV19,CASNDPMETQYF
TRBJ2-7,TRBD2,TRBV4-1,CASSQGSTGGYEQYF
TRBJ2-2,-,TRBV23-1,CASSQRRAGNTGELFF
TRBJ2-7,TRBD2,TRBV15,CATSRGVTSGYEQYF
TRBJ1-1,-,TRBV4-1,CASRNTGNTEAFF
TRBJ2-3,-,TRBV11-2,CASSPVTQQYF
TRBJ2-2,-,TRBV4-1,CASSQDWGIAGELFF
TRBJ1-6,-,TRBV9,CASNQGSYNSPLHF
TRBJ2-2,TRBD1,TRBV6-5,CASSYSAGGPGELFF
TRBJ2-3,TRBD1,TRBV5-1,CASSLAIDAYGTGAGDTQYF
TRBJ2-5,-,TRBV6-5,CASKQGHRKRIETQYF
TRBJ1-6,-,TRBV2,CASGDFLGGAGSPLHF
TRBJ2-7,TRBD1,TRBV6-5,CASSYSRQGDDEQYF
TRBJ2-1,-,TRBV5-1,CASLGAGSYNEQFF
TRBJ2-5,-,TRBV20-1,CSAPRWGSAWLGETQYF
TRBJ1-2,-,TRBV29-1,CSVAGIDYGYTF
TRBJ2-6,TRBD1,TRBV7-9,CASSSTLGQGAGANVLTF
TRBJ1-1,-,TRBV12-3/TRBV12-4,CASSLGEDTEAFF
TRBJ2-3,-,TRBV27,CASSLGPPRVQYF
TRBJ2-1,-,TRBV7-9,CASISSGSEQFF
TRBJ1-1,TRBD1,TRBV4-1,CASSQATGGSEAFF
TRBJ1-5,TRBD1,TRBV9,CASSVGRGQFLNQPQHF
TRBJ1-2,-,TRBV7-9,CASSQVPSIYGYTF
TRBJ1-1,-,TRBV21-1,CASSTDTEAFF
TRBJ2-1,TRBD2,TRBV4-3,CASSQENSRSGGSNEQFF
TRBJ1-1,-,TRBV6-5,CASYRANTEAFF
TRBJ1-1,TRBD1,TRBV5-1,CASSLARRQGDEAFF
TRBJ1-2,TRBD1,TRBV30,CAWSVLTGNYYGYTF
TRBJ2-7,TRBD2,TRBV6-5,CASSTYSGSSYEQYF
TRBJ1-5,TRBD1,TRBV4-1,CASSQDRGRNQPQHF
TRBJ1-2,-,TRBV2,CASIEGAMLYYGYTF
TRBJ1-4,-,TRBV12-3/TRBV12-4,CASSPSPQGKLFF
TRBJ2-7,-,TRBV30,CAWSVVRGVHEQYF
TRBJ2-5,TRBD2,TRBV7-9,CASSRRTSGGQETQYF
TRBJ1-1,-,TRBV12-5,CASGLGLTEAFF